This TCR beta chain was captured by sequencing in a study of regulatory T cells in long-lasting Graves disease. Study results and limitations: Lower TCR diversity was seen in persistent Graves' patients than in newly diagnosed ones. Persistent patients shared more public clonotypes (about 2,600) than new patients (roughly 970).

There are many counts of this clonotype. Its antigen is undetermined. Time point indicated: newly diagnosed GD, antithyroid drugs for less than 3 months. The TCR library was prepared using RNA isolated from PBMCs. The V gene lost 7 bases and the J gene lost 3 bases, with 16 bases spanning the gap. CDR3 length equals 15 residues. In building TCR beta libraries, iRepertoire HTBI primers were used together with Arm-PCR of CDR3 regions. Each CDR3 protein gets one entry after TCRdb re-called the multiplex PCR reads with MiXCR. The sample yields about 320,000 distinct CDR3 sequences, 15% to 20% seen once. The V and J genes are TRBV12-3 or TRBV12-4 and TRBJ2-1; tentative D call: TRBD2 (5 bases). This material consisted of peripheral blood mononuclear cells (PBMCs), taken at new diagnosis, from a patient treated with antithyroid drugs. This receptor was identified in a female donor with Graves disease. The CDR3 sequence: CASISSAGFYNEQFF. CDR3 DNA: TGTGCCAGCATCTCTTCGGCGGGCTTCTACAATGAGCAGTTCTTC.